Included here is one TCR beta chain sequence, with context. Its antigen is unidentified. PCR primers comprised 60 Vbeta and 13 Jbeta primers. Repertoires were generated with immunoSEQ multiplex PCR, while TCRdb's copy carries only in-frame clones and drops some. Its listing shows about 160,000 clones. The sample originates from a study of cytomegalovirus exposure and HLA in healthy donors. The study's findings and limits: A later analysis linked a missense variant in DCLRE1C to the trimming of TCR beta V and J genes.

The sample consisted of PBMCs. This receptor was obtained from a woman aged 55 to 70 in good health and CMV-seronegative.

The CDR3 DNA is TGTGCCAGCAGCTACTCCCGGGGGATCGGTGGCTACACCTTC. Translation: CASSYSRGIGGYTF. This chain links TRBV7-9 with TRBJ1-2; weak D call: TRBD1 (5 bases). This CDR3 is built from 14 residues. Trimming left V 4 bases short and J 7 bases short, with 16 bases between. Germline-derived CDR1 and CDR2 are SEHNR and FQNEAQ (reference sequence).